This T cell receptor beta chain appears in the sequencing data of a study of CD8 T cells in Susac syndrome. Roughly 0.45 to 1 ug RNA was reverse transcribed with random hexamers. Multiplex PCR with immunoSEQ amplified the TCR beta CDR3 across 54 Vbeta and 13 Jbeta. TCRdb re-called the immunoSEQ multiplex PCR reads through MiXCR, storing one row per CDR3 protein. The sample lists roughly 150,000 distinct CDR3 sequences; over 85% were seen once. V lost 8 bases to trimming and J lost 7 bases; unmatched junction nucleotides: 10. Germline loops: CDR1 SEHNR, CDR2 FQNEAQ (reference sequence). This CDR3 is 14 amino acids long.

This sequence joins TRBV7-9 and TRBJ2-1, with 8 nucleotides matching TRBD2. Sequencing input: CD8+ T cells from PBMCs. The TCR comes from a human donor with multiple sclerosis. The CDR3 bases are TGTGCCAGCCTTGGCGGGAGGTCGCGGAATGAGCAGTTCTTC. Translation: CASLGGRSRNEQFF.